This T cell receptor beta chain is drawn from a study of technical replicates of blood from a handful of donors. The CDR3 extends over 12 amino acids. The ends were cut back, 4 bases at V and 6 bases at J, with 9 bases in the middle. CDR1 is GTSNPN and CDR2 is SVGIG in the germline V gene (reference sequence). The assay was immunoSEQ multiplex PCR, and TCRdb's table has in-frame clones only and misses some. The sample includes around 16,000 clones, approximately 83% of them seen just once. The receptor was isolated from a human donor in good health. Some clones in this sample may be carry-over from other donors' samples. What was sequenced was PBMCs. The chain carries TRBV30 and TRBJ1-4, with D hard to call. CDR3 in DNA: TGTGCCTGGACGAGAAGTTATGAAAAACTGTTTTTT. Its translation: CAWTRSYEKLFF.